The 3 T cell receptor beta chains below were found in one sample sequenced in a study of T cell repertoires in cytomegalovirus infection. One entry per CDR3 protein, called by TCRdb with MiXCR from the reads. Of more than 400,000 distinct CDR3 sequences detected, around a quarter appear once; the ten largest clones hold approximately 13%. Sample: PBMCs. These receptors originate from a human donor in good health (CMV status not recorded). Some clones in this sample may be carry-over from other donors' samples.

This clonotype was counted only a few times. The rearrangement uses TRBV20-1 and TRBJ2-5; 8 positions match TRBD2. Germline assignment: CDR1 DFQATT and CDR2 SNEGSKA (reference sequence). V lost 3 bases and J lost 1; bases outside the gene matches: 4. This CDR3 comprises 14 residues. The CDR3 nucleotides read TGCAGTGCTAGCGAGGGACTAGGCCAAGAGACCCAGTACTTC. This codes for CSASEGLGQETQYF.

This clonotype was counted at least ten times. The rearrangement joins TRBV7-6 to TRBJ2-7; maybe TRBD1 (6 bases). The CDR3 totals 17 residues. CDR1 SGHVS and CDR2 FNYEAQ come from the germline V gene. V was clipped by 4 bases and J by 4 bases, with 23 bases between them. DNA of the CDR3: TGTGCCAGCAGCTCGCCAACCAACAGGGAACTCGATTACGAGCAGTACTTC. The encoded protein is CASSSPTNRELDYEQYF.

The J gene is TRBJ2-5, the V gene TRBV11-1; D unclear. Germline V gene data show CDR1 as SGHAT and CDR2 as FQDESV (reference sequence). V was shortened by 4 bases and J by 5 bases, with 14 bases between the two germline ends. This CDR3 is built from 14 residues. Here the CDR3 reads CASSSDPYRETQYF. The DNA of the CDR3 is TGTGCCAGCAGCTCGGACCCGTACCGGGAGACCCAGTACTTC.